This record concerns one T cell receptor beta chain sequence. Its antigen specificity is not known. It has no much larger one-base neighbor in the sample; base qualities were not kept. The CDR3 runs 13 residues from the cysteine to the phenylalanine. CDR3 DNA is the only sequence kept; it has 39 bases, read in frame from the first base. Looking up the germline V gene (reference sequence) yields CDR1 SEHNR and CDR2 FQNEAQ. V lost 5 bases and J lost 10 bases; the stretch between them is 12 bases long. Whole blood was collected in K2EDTA tubes by collaborating institutions according to the institutions' own protocols. For TCRbeta analysis, collaborators shipped samples as frozen whole blood, isolated PBMCs, or DNA extracted from either of those sample types. The sample comes from a study of blood T cell repertoires in COVID-19 (dated by TCRdb to 2018 to 2020). Notes on the research overall: Collaborator samples came from the United States, Italy and Spain and covered acute and convalescent phases of COVID-19. The material from the prospective study consisted of cDNA or gDNA derived from T cells, B-cell-depleted T cells, or PBMCs. Deeply sampled blood TCRbeta repertoires from subjects exposed to, actively infected with, or recovered from COVID-19 were included in the dataset. The repertoires were released in a freely available public database intended as a resource for research on the immune response to SARS-CoV-2. Samples were obtained from the ongoing ImmuneRACE study (first 160 participants) and from about 1,300 subjects provided by 6 global collaborators. A de-identified subject ID, COVID-19 status, age in years and sex were almost always included in the sample metadata. Where available, HLA class I and class II types were taken from metadata supplied by the sample provider and were not determined by assay-based typing. On the study overall, not on this receptor specifically: How much clinical and demographic metadata was included differed by source and by participant, and the metadata was provided uncurated.

TCRbeta CDR3 regions were amplified from genomic DNA by means of the immunoSEQ Assay, a bias-controlled multiplex PCR. The authors' pipeline ran thus. The number of nucleated cells in each sample was estimated from the amplification of reference gene primers within the assay. Sequence reads were collapsed and filtered to measure the absolute abundance of every unique TCRbeta CDR3 rearrangement. For each sample, productive Simpson clonality was calculated by taking the square root of Simpson's diversity index across productive rearrangements. The table was pulled from immuneACCESS by TCRdb, which kept in-frame rearrangements only. Such tables lose some clones; where checked, under half of the loss comes from unresolved V genes, and the rest has no known cause. V, J and clone size are taken as reported in that table, and D and trimming were inferred from the DNA itself. The sample includes roughly 160,000 clones, with roughly four fifths observed a single time. Jointly, the top ten make up about 2.1% of the sample.

The sequenced sample was peripheral blood. The sequence is built from TRBV7-9 and TRBJ1-6; no D gene can be assigned with confidence. This TCR was recovered from a woman aged 80 or older with acute or convalescent COVID-19. The sequenced DNA is TGTGCCAGCAGCCCGGAAATGGGCTCACCCCTCCACTTT. This codes for CASSPEMGSPLHF.